The entry that follows covers one T cell receptor (beta chain) sequence. Its antigen is unknown. Only in-frame clones appear in the TCRdb table, and some are missing; sequencing was by immunoSEQ multiplex PCR. Counted here are around 63,000 clones, 89% occurring once; the ten biggest clones make up about 1.2%. This specimen comes from a study of cytomegalovirus exposure and HLA in healthy donors. Study overall: A subsequent analysis reported that the 100 to 150 validation repertoires were produced on the same platform that had also been used for the roughly 700 first-cohort repertoires. Whole-study results and caveats: Most TCRs appeared rarely, but some public TCRs recurred in many donors. Researchers catalogued about 160 TCR beta chains as cytomegalovirus-associated.

Trimming removed 2 bases from V and 7 bases from J, with 14 bases in between. Per germline, CDR1 SNHLY and CDR2 FYNNEI. The CDR3 extends over 15 amino acids. Separate from the roughly 610-subject first cohort, the approximately 120-subject validation cohort was the one that the donors belonged to. J is TRBJ2-2 and V is TRBV2; weak D call: TRBD2 (6 bases). The sequenced sample consisted of PBMCs. This clonotype originated in a young woman in good health and CMV-seronegative. The CDR3 DNA reads TGTGCCAGCAGTGAATGGCAGGGAGGCGGCGGGGAGCTGTTTTTT. This translates into CASSEWQGGGGELFF.